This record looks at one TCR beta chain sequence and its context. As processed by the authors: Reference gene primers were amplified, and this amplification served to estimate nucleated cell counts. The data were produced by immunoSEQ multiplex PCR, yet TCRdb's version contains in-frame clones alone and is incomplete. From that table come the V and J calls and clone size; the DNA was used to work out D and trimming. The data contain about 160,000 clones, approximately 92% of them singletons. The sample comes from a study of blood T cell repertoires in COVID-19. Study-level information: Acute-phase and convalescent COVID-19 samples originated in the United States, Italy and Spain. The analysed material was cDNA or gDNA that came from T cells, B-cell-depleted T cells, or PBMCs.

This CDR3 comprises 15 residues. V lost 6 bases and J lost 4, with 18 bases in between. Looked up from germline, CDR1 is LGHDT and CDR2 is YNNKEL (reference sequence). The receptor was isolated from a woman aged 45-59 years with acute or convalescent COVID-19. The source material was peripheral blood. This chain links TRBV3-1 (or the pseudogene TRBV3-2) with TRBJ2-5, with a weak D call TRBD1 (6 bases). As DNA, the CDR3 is TGTGCCAGCAGACTAGACAGGTGGGCCCCAGAGACCCAGTACTTC. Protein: CASRLDRWAPETQYF.